This T cell receptor beta chain was sequenced in a study of radiotherapy plus CTLA-4 blockade in lung cancer. Background on the study: Among enrolled patients, less than 20% responded and roughly 30% achieved disease control. Study outcomes and limitations: Interferon-beta and early blood T cell clone dynamics reportedly predicted response best. Some TCR clones had been derived from tumors. These clones expanded in peripheral blood after radiotherapy plus ipilimumab.

Method: immunoSEQ multiplex PCR; TCRdb's copy keeps in-frame clones and lacks some. This repertoire shows some 110,000 clones, about 83% found once; its top ten account for about 5%. As to this clone: Antigen unknown.

V lost 3 bases to trimming and J lost 2 bases; unmatched junction nucleotides: 6. The CDR3 consists of 15 residues. Germline values: CDR1 LNHDA, CDR2 SQIVND (reference sequence). Patients had chemo-refractory metastatic non-small-cell lung cancer and received focal radiation plus CTLA-4 blockade that used ipilimumab. This receptor was identified in a human donor with non-small cell lung cancer who had a partial response to radiotherapy plus ipilimumab. The source was peripheral blood, collected from a patient treated with radiotherapy plus ipilimumab. The V call is TRBV19, the J call TRBJ1-1; 7 bases match TRBD1. The CDR3 bases are TGTGCCAGTAGTATGGAAGGGGGCCCAAACACTGAAGCTTTCTTT. Protein sequence: CASSMEGGPNTEAFF.